Listed below are T cell receptor beta chains from one sample, sequenced in a study of T cells in Graves' hyperthyroidism and ophthalmopathy. MiXCR was run by TCRdb on the multiplex PCR reads, yielding one entry per CDR3 protein. The sample holds 400,000 or so distinct CDR3 sequences, around 15% seen once. The sample comprised blood. Receptors originate from a woman in her twenties or thirties with Graves' ophthalmopathy. Both conserved end residues are part of each CDR3. D genes are given only for firm matches. Clone size is not always given. Where it is, it says once, few, many or a class for expanded clones.

TRBJ2-1,21,TRBV6-1,TRBD1,many,CASSPMSLQDRGALISHEQFF,TGTGCCAGCAGTCCCATGTCACTTCAGGACAGGGGCGCGCTCATTTCCCATGAGCAGTTCTTC
TRBJ2-1,12,TRBV30,TRBD1,many,CAWDRGHNEQFF,TGTGCCTGGGACAGGGGGCACAATGAGCAGTTCTTC
TRBJ1-2,13,TRBV7-9,.,many,CASSVSGGEGYTF,TGTGCCAGCAGCGTTTCGGGAGGGGAGGGCTACACCTTC
TRBJ1-5,13,TRBV4-1,.,many,CASSQDGVQPQHF,TGCGCCAGCAGCCAAGATGGAGTTCAGCCCCAGCATTTT
TRBJ2-2,12,TRBV20-1,.,many,CSARGVTGELFF,TGCAGTGCTAGAGGGGTTACCGGGGAGCTGTTTTTT
TRBJ2-1,15,TRBV7-8,TRBD2,many,CASSLIAGGLNEQFF,TGTGCCAGCAGCTTAATAGCGGGGGGGCTAAATGAGCAGTTCTTC
TRBJ2-3,20,TRBV13,TRBD1,few,CASSTKAGTGGRTPLDTQYF,TGTGCCAGCAGCACAAAAGCCGGGACAGGGGGGCGCACCCCATTAGATACGCAGTATTTT
TRBJ2-3,15,TRBV9,TRBD1,.,CASSESGQDGDTQYF,TGTGCCAGCAGCGAAAGCGGACAGGACGGGGATACGCAGTATTTT
TRBJ2-7,15,TRBV11-1,.,many,CASSWLEGGTYEQYF,TGTGCCAGCAGCTGGCTTGAAGGGGGAACCTACGAGCAGTACTTC
TRBJ2-1,19,TRBV5-1,TRBD1,.,CASSLRDRSVLRSYNEQFF,TGCGCCAGCAGCTTGCGGGACAGGTCCGTCCTTCGGTCCTACAATGAGCAGTTCTTC
TRBJ1-1,14,TRBV10-3,.,many,CAISVQSGSTEAFF,TGTGCCATCAGTGTCCAGTCGGGTAGCACTGAAGCTTTCTTT
TRBJ2-1,14,TRBV20-1,.,many,CSARRLGSYNEQFF,TGCAGTGCTAGACGGCTGGGGTCCTACAATGAGCAGTTCTTC
TRBJ2-3,15,TRBV18,.,many,CASSPWQGSTDTQYF,TGTGCCAGCTCACCCTGGCAGGGGAGCACAGATACGCAGTATTTT
TRBJ2-2,12,TRBV12-3/TRBV12-4,.,.,CASSQGTGGLFF,TGTGCCAGCAGTCAGGGGACCGGGGGGCTGTTTTTT
TRBJ2-1,14,TRBV19,.,many,CARRNRDLYNEQFF,TGTGCCAGAAGAAACCGGGATCTATACAATGAGCAGTTCTTC
TRBJ1-1,14,TRBV20-1,.,many,CSASNHGVSTEAFF,TGCAGTGCTAGTAATCACGGGGTAAGCACTGAAGCTTTCTTT
TRBJ2-1,16,TRBV18,TRBD1,many,CASSPRTGGFSNEQFF,TGTGCCAGCTCACCCAGGACAGGGGGCTTTAGCAATGAGCAGTTCTTC
TRBJ2-1,16,TRBV20-1,.,few,CSAEPAGANSYNEQFF,TGCAGTGCTGAACCGGCGGGGGCCAACTCCTACAATGAGCAGTTCTTC
TRBJ2-3,18,TRBV15,TRBD2,many,CATSRDGGGASGTDTQYF,TGTGCCACCAGCAGAGATGGCGGGGGGGCCTCGGGCACAGATACGCAGTATTTT
TRBJ1-6,20,TRBV27,.,many,CASSLRPTGPLLGYNSPLHF,TGTGCCAGCAGTTTACGCCCAACAGGTCCTTTATTGGGCTATAATTCACCCCTCCACTTT
TRBJ1-6,12,TRBV29-1,.,.,CSVQEGNSPLHF,TGCAGCGTTCAGGAGGGGAATTCACCCCTCCACTTT
TRBJ1-2,12,TRBV19,.,once,CASSSAEYGYTF,TGTGCCAGTAGTTCGGCTGAGTATGGCTACACCTTC
TRBJ1-6,16,TRBV12-3/TRBV12-4,.,many,CASSLFGGSNNSPLHF,TGTGCCAGCAGTTTATTCGGGGGAAGTAATAATTCACCCCTCCACTTT
TRBJ2-7,13,TRBV30,.,many,CAWSGKGKGEQYF,TGTGCCTGGAGTGGAAAGGGAAAGGGCGAGCAGTACTTC
TRBJ1-1,16,TRBV28,.,many,CASSLRQRGLNTEAFF,TGTGCCAGCAGTTTGCGTCAACGGGGTTTGAACACTGAAGCTTTCTTT
TRBJ1-2,16,TRBV6-5,.,many,CASSYSMGGRNYGYTF,TGTGCCAGCAGTTACTCAATGGGGGGTCGTAACTATGGCTACACCTTC
TRBJ1-1,14,TRBV14,.,many,CASSQEGRLLEAFF,TGTGCCAGCAGCCAAGAAGGACGGTTACTTGAAGCTTTCTTT
TRBJ1-1,15,TRBV7-9,TRBD1,.,CASSPTGGVGTEAFF,TGTGCCAGCAGCCCGACAGGGGGCGTAGGGACTGAAGCTTTCTTT
TRBJ1-1,14,TRBV20-1,TRBD1,few,CSAPQDRDLTEAFF,TGCAGTGCCCCCCAGGACAGGGACCTCACTGAAGCTTTCTTT
TRBJ1-2,14,TRBV10-3,TRBD1,.,CATKSGTGGYGYTF,TGTGCCACGAAATCCGGGACAGGGGGCTATGGCTACACCTTC
TRBJ2-1,16,TRBV24-1,.,many,CATSDARGRSYNEQFF,TGTGCCACCAGTGATGCCCGGGGGAGGTCTTACAATGAGCAGTTCTTC
TRBJ1-2,13,TRBV20-1,.,many,CSARVVGQYGYTF,TGCAGTGCTAGAGTAGTCGGCCAGTATGGCTACACCTTC
TRBJ2-7,14,TRBV5-6,.,many,CASSLGGLTYEQYF,TGTGCCAGCAGCTTGGGGGGTCTAACCTACGAGCAGTACTTC
TRBJ2-3,17,TRBV5-4,TRBD2,few,CASSLTSGGPSTDTQYF,TGTGCCAGCAGCCTTACTAGCGGGGGGCCTAGCACAGATACGCAGTATTTT
TRBJ1-1,14,TRBV7-2,TRBD1,many,CASSLTVGQGRAFF,TGTGCCAGCAGCTTAACGGTCGGACAGGGACGAGCTTTCTTT
TRBJ1-2,14,TRBV7-9,.,many,CASKSPRDFYGYTF,TGTGCCAGCAAGTCTCCCAGGGACTTCTATGGCTACACCTTC
TRBJ1-4,14,TRBV29-1,TRBD1,many,CSVPKTGVEEKLFF,TGCAGCGTTCCAAAGACAGGGGTCGAGGAAAAACTGTTTTTT
TRBJ2-7,14,TRBV27,.,many,CASSFQAMSYEQYF,TGTGCCAGCAGTTTCCAAGCTATGTCCTACGAGCAGTACTTC
TRBJ2-6,14,TRBV19,.,few,CASRRVSGANVLTF,TGTGCCAGTAGGAGGGTTTCCGGGGCCAACGTCCTGACTTTC
TRBJ1-6,13,TRBV2,.,many,CASSLDINSPLHF,TGTGCCAGCAGTCTCGACATCAATTCACCCCTCCACTTT
TRBJ2-7,17,TRBV3-1,TRBD2,many,CASSLKPGQRGWYEQYF,TGTGCCAGCAGCCTGAAACCAGGGCAGCGGGGTTGGTACGAGCAGTACTTC
TRBJ2-3,16,TRBV6-5,.,few,CASSYVSGSDGDTQYF,TGTGCCAGCAGTTACGTTTCGGGGTCTGATGGAGATACGCAGTATTTT
TRBJ1-5,14,TRBV20-1,.,many,CSARPPNVNQPQHF,TGCAGTGCTAGACCCCCCAACGTCAATCAGCCCCAGCATTTT
TRBJ1-1,16,TRBV11-2,.,many,CASRSIGARSEFGAFF,TGTGCCAGCAGGTCAATAGGGGCGCGGTCCGAGTTCGGAGCTTTCTTT
TRBJ1-3,10,TRBV30,.,many,CAWSGNTIYF,TGTGCCTGGAGTGGAAACACCATATATTTT
TRBJ1-2,14,TRBV12-3/TRBV12-4,.,many,CASTRDNTNYGYTF,TGTGCCAGCACCCGGGACAACACTAACTATGGCTACACCTTC
TRBJ2-2,13,TRBV7-9,.,.,CASRSGGAGELFF,TGTGCCAGCCGTTCTGGAGGGGCCGGGGAGCTGTTTTTT
TRBJ2-1,16,TRBV9,.,.,CASSVGEPNYYNEQFF,TGTGCCAGCAGCGTTGGAGAACCGAATTATTACAATGAGCAGTTCTTC
TRBJ1-6,14,TRBV12-3/TRBV12-4,.,many,CASSPTGVPKPLHF,TGTGCCAGCAGTCCCACGGGGGTCCCGAAGCCCCTCCACTTT
TRBJ2-4,15,TRBV24-1,.,few,CATLQGDLAKNIQYF,TGTGCCACCTTACAGGGAGATCTAGCCAAAAACATTCAGTACTTC
TRBJ2-7,14,TRBV11-2,TRBD1,many,CASNDRGWSYEQYF,TGTGCCAGCAATGACAGGGGTTGGTCCTACGAGCAGTACTTC
TRBJ1-4,14,TRBV12-3/TRBV12-4,.,many,CASSFSGQNEKLFF,TGTGCCAGCAGTTTTTCCGGTCAGAATGAAAAACTGTTTTTT
TRBJ1-1,14,TRBV7-8,.,many,CAISDSPGNTEAFF,TGTGCCATCTCGGACAGCCCCGGCAACACTGAAGCTTTCTTT
TRBJ1-2,16,TRBV4-1,.,.,CASSQVVLEALYGYTF,TGCGCCAGCAGCCAAGTTGTGCTGGAGGCCCTCTATGGCTACACCTTC
TRBJ2-2,16,TRBV12-3/TRBV12-4,TRBD2,few,CASSFERGGLTGELFF,TGTGCCAGCAGCTTTGAGCGGGGGGGCCTTACCGGGGAGCTGTTTTTT
TRBJ2-1,16,TRBV20-1,.,many,CSAQGKQGVSYNEQFF,TGCAGTGCCCAGGGGAAACAGGGAGTGTCCTACAATGAGCAGTTCTTC
TRBJ1-5,15,TRBV28,.,many,CASSATTSSNQPQHF,TGTGCCAGCAGCGCAACCACCTCTAGCAATCAGCCCCAGCATTTT
TRBJ1-2,15,TRBV5-1,.,many,CASSLGGNNLGGYTF,TGCGCCAGCAGCTTGGGGGGTAACAACCTGGGTGGCTACACCTTC
TRBJ1-1,16,TRBV13,.,many,CASSTSTGGMNTEAFF,TGTGCCAGCAGCACCTCGACGGGGGGAATGAACACTGAAGCTTTCTTT